The 24 T cell receptor beta chains below were found in one sample sequenced in a study of T-cell reconstitution after alpha-beta-depleted transplantation in children. Using unique molecular identifiers, the investigators prepared the TCRbeta library. TCRdb re-derived calls from the PCR reads in MiXCR, one entry per CDR3 protein. The repertoire holds some 590,000 distinct CDR3 sequences, with roughly a tenth as singletons. Sample: PBMCs from the stem cell graft donor, taken from the stem cell graft. The receptors were gathered from a human donor who donated a stem cell graft to a child with acute myeloid leukemia.

The V call is TRBV7-2, the J call TRBJ2-3; 12 bases are shared with TRBD2. Germline values: CDR1 SGHTA, CDR2 FQGNSA. V was clipped by 5 bases and J by 7 bases; unmatched bases: 10. This CDR3 has 16 amino acids. CDR3 sequence: CASSILAGGPLNTQYF. CDR3 nucleotides: TGTGCCAGCAGCATTCTAGCGGGAGGGCCGTTAAATACGCAGTATTTT.

This clonotype was observed many times. This chain joins TRBV29-1 and TRBJ2-4; D remains unclear. V dropped 4 bases and J dropped 6 bases, with 4 bases sitting between them. The germline V gene has CDR1 SQVTM and CDR2 ANQGSEA. The CDR3 is 10 amino acids. The CDR3 nucleotides read TGCAGCGTTGGGATAAACATTCAGTACTTC. Encoded protein: CSVGINIQYF.

The rearrangement uses TRBV29-1 and TRBJ2-1; 11 bases agree with TRBD2. CDR1 SQVTM and CDR2 ANQGSEA come from the germline V gene. The CDR3 is 15 amino acids. Trimming took 7 bases from V and 9 from J; bases not matched to a gene: 14. In DNA, the CDR3 is TGCAGCGCCCAGAGTATTAGCGGGAGGGCCTCTGAGCAGTTCTTC. Protein: CSAQSISGRASEQFF.

This clonotype has ten or more counts. This chain links TRBV19 with TRBJ2-5; possible D gene TRBD1, 5 bases. Trimming pared 5 bases from V and 5 bases from J, leaving 18 bases between. This CDR3 is 15 amino acids long. The germline V gene has CDR1 LNHDA and CDR2 SQIVND (reference sequence). In nucleotides, the CDR3 is TGTGCCAGTAGTCCACAGGAGTTGGGCTATGAGACCCAGTACTTC. Encoded protein: CASSPQELGYETQYF.

Many counts were recorded for this clonotype. The chain links TRBV3-1 to TRBJ2-7; 7 bases align to TRBD1. The CDR3 extends over 12 amino acids. Germline-derived CDR1 and CDR2 are LGHDT and YNNKEL (reference sequence). V shed 6 bases and J 2 bases; nucleotides not matched to a gene: 1. The CDR3, as DNA: TGTGCCAGCAGTCAGGGGGCCTACGAGCAGTACTTC. It translates to CASSQGAYEQYF.

The J gene is TRBJ2-2, the V gene TRBV7-9; TRBD2 matches 8 bases. The CDR3 totals 15 residues. From germline, CDR1 is SEHNR and CDR2 FQNEAQ (reference sequence). The CDR3 DNA follows: TGTGCGTCCCTATGGCGGGAGGAGAACACCGGGGAGCTGTTTTTT. As protein: CASLWREENTGELFF.

The table lists this clonotype with a few counts. V and J are TRBV6-2 or TRBV6-3 and TRBJ2-5; a weak D match, TRBD1 (5 bases). Germline V gene lookup returns CDR1 MNHEY and CDR2 SVGEGT. There are 15 residues in the CDR3. V lost 2 bases and J lost 5, with 15 bases in between. CDR3 sequence (DNA): TGTGCCAGCAGTTACAAGGCGGCAGGGCGGGAGACCCAGTACTTC. Translated: CASSYKAAGRETQYF.

Only a few counts were recorded for this clonotype. V usage is TRBV2 and J usage is TRBJ1-4, with D hard to call. Germline CDR1 and CDR2: SNHLY and FYNNEI. Trimming took off 7 bases at V and 8 bases at J, with 14 bases between the two ends. The CDR3 has 13 residues. The CDR3 sequence: CASILGRKEKLFF. In DNA form, the CDR3 reads TGTGCCAGCATATTAGGGCGTAAGGAAAAACTGTTTTTT.

This chain connects TRBV20-1 to TRBJ1-1; unclear D gene. This CDR3 contains 11 residues. V was trimmed by 5 bases and J by 7 bases, leaving 11 bases between them. Germline V gene lookup returns CDR1 DFQATT and CDR2 SNEGSKA (reference sequence). CDR3: CSAVPGSEAFF. For the CDR3, the DNA is TGCAGTGCTGTTCCGGGGAGTGAAGCTTTCTTT.

This clonotype turned up a few times. V usage is TRBV15 and J usage is TRBJ2-1, with a weak D call TRBD1 (6 bases). Germline V gene lookup returns CDR1 LNHNV and CDR2 YYDKDF (reference sequence). The CDR3 is 15 residues long. Trimming cost V 0 bases and J 11 bases, with 17 bases left between them. The CDR3 DNA is TGTGCCACCAGCAGAGACCTTCGGGACAACCCGAAGCAGTTCTTC. It specifies CATSRDLRDNPKQFF.

The sample holds a few counts of this clonotype. The chain carries TRBV6-5 and TRBJ1-2; D is possibly TRBD1 (6 bases). The V end was cut by 4 bases, the J end by 4 bases, with 13 bases between. The germline V gene has CDR1 MNHEY and CDR2 SVGAGI. This CDR3 is 14 amino acids long. The CDR3 DNA reads TGTGCCAGCAGTTTCCTACAGGGAAGCTATGGCTACACCTTC. Its protein product is CASSFLQGSYGYTF.

In this sample, this clonotype turned up a few times. The CDR3 loop reads CSASGAGGRMTDTQYF. CDR3 in DNA: TGCAGTGCTAGTGGGGCGGGAGGGCGAATGACAGATACGCAGTATTTT. V and J are TRBV20-1 and TRBJ2-3; 9 bases are shared with TRBD2. CDR1 is DFQATT, CDR2 SNEGSKA, per germline (reference sequence). This CDR3 has 16 amino acids. V was clipped by 3 bases and J by 3 bases; unmatched bases: 10.

In this sample, this clonotype turned up many times. The chain is built from TRBV11-2 and TRBJ1-4; 11 nucleotides match TRBD1. CDR3 length: 14 amino acids. The V and J ends lost 7 bases and 7 bases, in that order; junction bases with no gene match: 5. Germline V gene data show CDR1 as SGHAT and CDR2 as FQNNGV. The CDR3 spells CASTLDRGREKLFF. CDR3 nucleotide sequence: TGTGCCAGCACCCTGGACAGGGGGCGTGAAAAACTGTTTTTT. Full variable domain (rest looked up from reference TRBV11-2 and TRBJ1-4): EAGVAQSPRYKIIEKRQSVAFWCNPISGHATLYWYQQILGQGPKLLIQFQNNGVVDDSQLPKDRFSAERLKGVDSTLKIQPAKLEDSAVYLCASTLDRGREKLFFGSGTQLSVL.

The sample holds a few counts of this clonotype. The chain employs TRBV7-2 and TRBJ1-2; 8 nucleotides agree with TRBD1. Looked up from germline, CDR1 is SGHTA and CDR2 is FQGNSA. The CDR3 contains 15 residues. The ends lost 4 bases at V and 4 bases at J; junction bases unmatched: 8. CDR3 sequence (DNA): TGTGCCAGCAGCTCCTTGACAGGGGCCCTCTATGGCTACACCTTC. Translating it yields CASSSLTGALYGYTF.

This clonotype turned up a few times. The V and J genes are TRBV9 and TRBJ2-5; no definite D call. V was clipped by 1 base and J by 5 bases, with 9 bases between them. CDR3 length: 13 residues. Per the germline V gene, CDR1 is SGDLS and CDR2 is YYNGEE. The CDR3 reads CASSVREGETQYF. The DNA of the CDR3 is TGTGCCAGCAGCGTAAGGGAAGGGGAGACCCAGTACTTC.

The chain employs TRBV30 and TRBJ1-1; 7 bases map to TRBD1. This CDR3 is built from 13 residues. Germline lookup yields CDR1 GTSNPN and CDR2 SVGIG (reference sequence). Trimming cost V 5 bases and J 4 bases; bases outside gene matches: 7. For the CDR3, the DNA is TGTGCCTGGTGCAGGGGGTTAGGCACTGAAGCTTTCTTT. This encodes CAWCRGLGTEAFF. The full variable domain, its missing parts supplied by reference TRBV30 and TRBJ1-1, is SQTIHQWPATLVQPVGSPLSLECTVEGTSNPNLYWYRQAAGRGLQLLFYSVGIGQISSEVPQNLSASRPQDRQFILSSKKLLLSDSGFYLCAWCRGLGTEAFFGQGTRLTVV.

This clonotype was seen a few times. V is TRBV28 and J is TRBJ2-2; no reliable D call. V was clipped by 8 bases and J by 3 bases, with 10 bases between them. The CDR3 sequence is 13 residues long. In germline, CDR1 is MDHEN, CDR2 SYDVKM. CDR3 DNA sequence: TGTGCCAGCCAGGACGGAGACACCGGGGAGCTGTTTTTT. Translated, it gives CASQDGDTGELFF.

The gene calls are TRBV30 and TRBJ2-7, with unresolved D. Per germline, CDR1 GTSNPN and CDR2 SVGIG (reference sequence). V was pared by 5 bases and J by 0 bases, with 8 bases between. There are 12 residues in the CDR3. The CDR3 spells CAWSPTSYEQYF. CDR3 sequence (DNA): TGTGCCTGGTCTCCCACCTCCTACGAGCAGTACTTC. Supplemented by reference TRBV30 and TRBJ2-7, the full variable domain reads SQTIHQWPATLVQPVGSPLSLECTVEGTSNPNLYWYRQAAGRGLQLLFYSVGIGQISSEVPQNLSASRPQDRQFILSSKKLLLSDSGFYLCAWSPTSYEQYFGPGTRLTVT.

This clonotype was detected only a few times. This chain connects TRBV7-8 to TRBJ2-5; the match to TRBD2 covers 13 bases. V shed 0 bases and J 7 bases; nucleotides not matched to a gene: 8. From germline, CDR1 is SGHVS and CDR2 FQNEAQ. This CDR3 is built from 17 residues. The CDR3 nucleotides read TGTGCCAGCAGCTTAGCGCGACTAGCGGGAGGCAAGGGGACCCAGTACTTC. Residues: CASSLARLAGGKGTQYF. Supplemented by reference TRBV7-8 and TRBJ2-5, the full variable domain reads GAGVSQSPRYKVAKRGQDVALRCDPISGHVSLFWYQQALGQGPEFLTYFQNEAQLDKSGLPSDRFFAERPEGSVSTLKIQRTQQEDSAVYLCASSLARLAGGKGTQYFGPGTRLLVL.

At least ten counts were recorded for this clonotype. V usage is TRBV20-1 and J usage is TRBJ2-1; 8 nucleotides agree with TRBD2. In germline, CDR1 is DFQATT, CDR2 SNEGSKA (reference sequence). V shed 5 bases, J shed 0 bases, and the junction held 6 bases outside the gene matches. CDR3 length: 15 residues. The CDR3 spells CSAHGGLVSYNEQFF. The CDR3 DNA reads TGCAGTGCTCACGGGGGACTAGTCTCCTACAATGAGCAGTTCTTC.

The chain combines TRBV3-1 with TRBJ2-7; D is uncertain. This CDR3 spans 14 amino acids. V lost 1 base and J lost 3, with 10 bases in between. Germline V gives CDR1 LGHDT, CDR2 YNNKEL (reference sequence). The CDR3: CASSQARSGYEQYF. In DNA form, the CDR3 reads TGTGCCAGCAGCCAAGCGAGGTCGGGCTACGAGCAGTACTTC.

This clonotype was detected once. One base away lies a much larger clone, so this may be a sequencing read error. The V call is TRBV12-3 or TRBV12-4, the J call TRBJ2-2; D gene uncertain. The V end lost 6 bases, the J end lost 5 bases, and 4 bases lay between the germline ends. The CDR3 is 11 residues long. CDR3 amino acids: CASRQTGELFF. In DNA, the CDR3 is TGTGCCAGCAGACAGACCGGGGAGCTGTTTTTT.

This sequence joins TRBV6-2 or TRBV6-3 and TRBJ2-7; the match to TRBD2 covers 8 bases. Per germline, CDR1 MNHEY and CDR2 SVGEGT. The V segment lost 7 bases and the J segment 5 bases; nucleotides outside the gene matches: 7. The CDR3 consists of 13 residues. As DNA, the CDR3 is TGTGCCAGCACCGGGACTAGGTGGGACGAGCAGTACTTC. Its translation is CASTGTRWDEQYF.

The V and J genes are TRBV29-1 and TRBJ2-3, with D uncertain. Trimming removed 4 bases from V and 2 bases from J, with 7 bases in between. The CDR3 totals 12 residues. Germline loops: CDR1 SQVTM, CDR2 ANQGSEA. CDR3 in DNA: TGCAGCGTTGTCGCCTACACAGATACGCAGTATTTT. As protein: CSVVAYTDTQYF.